The present T cell receptor beta chain was sequenced within a study of blood T cell repertoires in COVID-19. Overall study: Spain, Italy and the United States supplied samples that represented acute and convalescent COVID-19. T cells, B-cell-depleted T cells, or PBMCs provided the cDNA or gDNA that served as material.

How the authors handled the data: Reference gene primer amplification gave nucleated cell count estimates. The repertoire was sequenced with immunoSEQ multiplex PCR; TCRdb's copy has only in-frame clones and lacks some. That table gives V, J and clone size, and the DNA gave D and trimming. The sample has about 50,000 clones; 70% to 90% are singletons. The table lists this clone with a few counts. Germline CDR1 is SGHNT and CDR2 is YYREEE (reference sequence). This CDR3 region has 16 residues. Germline trimming cut 3 bases from V and 3 bases from J; bases unmatched to any gene: 7. The sequence was collected from a man aged 50 to 60 with active COVID-19. V and J are TRBV5-4 and TRBJ2-2; 8 nucleotides line up with TRBD2. The specimen was peripheral blood. The CDR3 DNA follows: TGTGCCAGCAGCTCCGGGGGGGGGTCGGACACCGGGGAGCTGTTTTTT. Encoded protein: CASSSGGGSDTGELFF.